This T cell receptor beta chain came from a study of blood T cell repertoires in COVID-19. Background on the study: Sites in the United States, Italy and Spain provided acute and convalescent COVID-19 samples. T cells, B-cell-depleted T cells, or PBMCs supplied cDNA or gDNA.

With V trimmed by 4 bases and J by 2 bases, 9 bases remained unmatched. Germline V gene lookup returns CDR1 SGHNT and CDR2 YYREEE (reference sequence). The CDR3 sequence is 16 residues long. The repertoire was sequenced with immunoSEQ multiplex PCR; TCRdb's copy has only in-frame clones and lacks some. There are about 110,000 clones in the sample; more than 80% occur only once, and around 1.1% lies in the top ten. Sequencing used peripheral blood. This sequence joins TRBV5-4 and TRBJ2-4, with 7 positions matching TRBD1. The source of this sequence is a human donor in a cohort sampled during active COVID-19. In nucleotides, the CDR3 is TGTGCCAGCAGCCCGGGACAGAGAGGACCCAAAAACATTCAGTACTTC. Its protein is CASSPGQRGPKNIQYF.